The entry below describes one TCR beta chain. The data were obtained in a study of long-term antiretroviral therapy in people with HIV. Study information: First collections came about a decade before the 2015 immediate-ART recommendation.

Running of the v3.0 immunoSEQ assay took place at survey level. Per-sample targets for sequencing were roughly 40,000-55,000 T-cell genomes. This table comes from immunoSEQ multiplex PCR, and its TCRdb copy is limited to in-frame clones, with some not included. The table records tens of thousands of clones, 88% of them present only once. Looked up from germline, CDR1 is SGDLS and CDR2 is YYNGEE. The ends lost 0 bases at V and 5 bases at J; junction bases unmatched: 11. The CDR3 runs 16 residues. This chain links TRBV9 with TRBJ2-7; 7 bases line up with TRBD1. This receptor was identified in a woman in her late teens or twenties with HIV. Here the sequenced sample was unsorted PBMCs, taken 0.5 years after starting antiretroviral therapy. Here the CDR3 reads CASSVEPHRGRDEQYF. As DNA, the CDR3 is TGTGCCAGCAGCGTAGAACCTCACAGGGGAAGGGACGAGCAGTACTTC.